The 19 T cell receptor beta chains below come from one sample, sequenced in a study of blood T cell repertoires in COVID-19. Some clones are missing from TCRdb's copy, which holds only in-frame ones; the method was immunoSEQ multiplex PCR. This table holds 250,000 to 300,000 clones, 80% to 90% found once. Sequencing was performed on peripheral blood. All receptors derive from a woman in her 70s with acute or convalescent COVID-19.

This clone was seen once. This chain joins TRBV11-2 and TRBJ1-1; weak D call: TRBD1 (5 bases). Germline-derived CDR1 and CDR2 are SGHAT and FQNNGV. The germline V and J ends were trimmed by 1 base and 7 bases, with 13 bases remaining between them. The CDR3 covers 14 residues. The CDR3 is CASSLVSTGNEAFF. As DNA, the CDR3 is TGTGCCAGCAGCTTAGTAAGCACAGGCAATGAAGCTTTCTTT.

V is TRBV27 and J is TRBJ1-5; 9 bases line up with TRBD1. The CDR3 is 15 amino acids. Looked up from germline, CDR1 is MNHEY and CDR2 is SMNVEV (reference sequence). The V segment lost 8 bases and the J segment 5 bases; nucleotides outside the gene matches: 10. The CDR3 DNA sequence: TGTGCCAGCGGTCATTACAGGGGGCGAGATCAGCCCCAGCATTTT. Amino acid sequence: CASGHYRGRDQPQHF.

This clone was observed a handful of times. Written as DNA, the CDR3 is TGTGCCAGCAGCCAAGCTACCGGGGAGCTGTTTTTT. The encoded protein is CASSQATGELFF. V is TRBV3-1 (or the pseudogene TRBV3-2) and J is TRBJ2-2; no clear D gene. Trimming left V 1 base short and J 5 bases short, with 2 bases between. Per germline, CDR1 LGHDT and CDR2 YNNKEL (reference sequence). This CDR3 contains 12 residues.

CDR3 nucleotide sequence: TGTGCCAGCACCCCAAACGCGGGGTATGGCTACACCTTC. Translating gives CASTPNAGYGYTF. The chain recombines TRBV2 with TRBJ1-2; no clear D. CDR1 is SNHLY, CDR2 FYNNEI, per germline. This CDR3 has 13 residues. Trimming stripped 7 bases from V and 5 bases from J, with 14 bases between. The entire variable domain, with the rest obtained from reference TRBV2 and TRBJ1-2, is as follows: EPEVTQTPSHQVTQMGQEVILRCVPISNHLYFYWYRQILGQKVEFLVSFYNNEISEKSEIFDDQFSVERPDGSNFTLKIRSTKLEDSAMYFCASTPNAGYGYTFGSGTRLTVV.

The chain has TRBV11-2 and TRBJ2-1; perhaps TRBD2 as D (5 bases). The length of the CDR3 is 14 residues. Germline V gene data show CDR1 as SGHAT and CDR2 as FQNNGV. With 5 bases removed from V and 6 bases from J, the gap between germline ends came to 14 bases. The CDR3 reads CASSEGSGVNEQFF. The CDR3 DNA is TGTGCCAGCAGCGAGGGCAGTGGGGTCAATGAGCAGTTCTTC.

Concerning this clone itself: Other DNA sequences in the sample encode the same CDR3. The chain links TRBV6-5 to TRBJ1-2; TRBD1 matches 7 bases. CDR3 size: 15 residues. V lost 0 bases to trimming and J lost 4 bases; unmatched junction nucleotides: 5. Germline V lookup: CDR1 MNHEY, CDR2 SVGAGI. The CDR3 region has the DNA TGTGCCAGCAGTTACTCCGGGCAGGGGGGCTATGGCTACACCTTC. Its protein product is CASSYSGQGGYGYTF.

The chain joins TRBV2 to TRBJ1-5; 7 bases agree with TRBD1. Germline values: CDR1 SNHLY, CDR2 FYNNEI. After removal of 6 bases from V and 7 bases from J, the junction contained 12 bases not matched to a gene. CDR3 length: 15 residues. The CDR3 reads CASSVRQGGDQPQHF. The CDR3 DNA follows: TGTGCCAGCAGCGTCAGACAGGGTGGAGACCAGCCCCAGCATTTT.

The J gene is TRBJ2-7, the V gene TRBV2, with 10 nucleotides matching TRBD1. CDR1 is SNHLY and CDR2 is FYNNEI in the germline V gene. The junction had 8 bases not matched to a gene; V was cut back by 8 bases and J by 4 bases. This CDR3 is 14 amino acids long. The CDR3 nucleotides are TGTGCCAGCGCACCGGGACAGGGGTCTTACGAGCAGTACTTC. Protein sequence: CASAPGQGSYEQYF.

The V call is TRBV5-4, the J call TRBJ1-6; D gene unclear. The CDR3 runs 15 residues. Deletions cut 3 bases from V and 6 bases from J, with 13 bases between. Germline V CDR1 and CDR2: SGHNT, YYREEE (reference sequence). In nucleotides, the CDR3 is TGTGCCAGCAGCTCTCCCAGAGAGGCTAATTCACCCCTCCACTTT. Its protein product is CASSSPREANSPLHF.

The V call is TRBV21-1, the J call TRBJ1-2; whether TRBD1, the table's D call, matches the DNA was not checked. TRBV21-1 is termed a pseudogene. The CDR3 has 14 residues. This CDR3 reads CASSKTPQGYGYTF. Written as DNA, the CDR3 is TGTGCCAGCAGCAAAACCCCTCAGGGCTATGGCTACACCTTC.

In DNA, the CDR3 is TGTGCCAGCAGGGGCGACAGGGGTGGGGAGCTGTTTTTT. Translating it yields CASRGDRGGELFF. The chain joins TRBV2 to TRBJ2-2, with 8 nucleotides matching TRBD1. CDR3 length equals 13 residues. The germline gives CDR1 SNHLY, CDR2 FYNNEI. The junction had 5 bases not matched to a gene; V was cut back by 6 bases and J by 8 bases.

J is TRBJ2-1 and V is TRBV6-5; TRBD2 agrees at 8 bases. Trimming cost V 5 bases and J 6 bases; bases outside gene matches: 9. CDR1 is MNHEY and CDR2 is SVGAGI in the germline V gene. There are 15 residues in the CDR3. The CDR3: CASSPERLASNEQFF. CDR3 coding DNA: TGTGCCAGCAGTCCGGAAAGACTAGCGAGCAATGAGCAGTTCTTC.

This clone was seen a few times. The CDR3 protein is CASSQDRLAGREQFF. The CDR3 bases are TGCGCCAGCAGCCAAGATCGCCTAGCCGGGAGGGAGCAGTTCTTC. The chain recombines TRBV4-1 with TRBJ2-1; 7 positions match TRBD2. Per the germline V gene, CDR1 is MGHRA and CDR2 is YSYEKL. Germline trimming cut 0 bases from V and 10 bases from J; bases unmatched to any gene: 9. This CDR3 is built from 15 residues.

This sequence joins TRBV7-8 and TRBJ1-2; D gene ambiguous. The ends were cut back, 3 bases at V and 5 bases at J, with 13 bases in the middle. This CDR3 comprises 14 residues. Germline V lookup: CDR1 SGHVS, CDR2 FQNEAQ. Here the CDR3 reads CASSLNGLRYGYTF. The CDR3 nucleotides read TGTGCCAGCAGCTTGAACGGACTCCGGTATGGCTACACCTTC.

The V call is TRBV2, the J call TRBJ2-1; the match to TRBD2 covers 7 bases. The CDR3 sequence is 13 residues long. Trimming took 3 bases from V and 8 from J; bases not matched to a gene: 4. Germline-derived CDR1 and CDR2 are SNHLY and FYNNEI. CDR3 residues: CASSDRGVDEQFF. Written as DNA, the CDR3 is TGTGCCAGCAGTGACCGGGGGGTGGATGAGCAGTTCTTC. The whole variable domain, filled in from reference TRBV2 and TRBJ2-1, reads EPEVTQTPSHQVTQMGQEVILRCVPISNHLYFYWYRQILGQKVEFLVSFYNNEISEKSEIFDDQFSVERPDGSNFTLKIRSTKLEDSAMYFCASSDRGVDEQFFGPGTRLTVL.

In DNA, the CDR3 is TGTGCCAGCAGCCACGGGGGGCTGGAAAAACTGTTTTTT. Its translation is CASSHGGLEKLFF. The rearrangement links TRBV6-6 to TRBJ1-4, with D maybe TRBD1 (6 bases). This CDR3 is built from 13 residues. CDR1 and CDR2 (germline): MNHNY, SVGAGI (reference sequence). Trimming pared 6 bases from V and 8 bases from J, leaving 13 bases between.

The genes are TRBV27 and TRBJ1-5; D remains unclear. Trimming cost V 5 bases and J 2 bases, with 13 bases left between them. This CDR3 is built from 15 residues. Germline-derived CDR1 and CDR2 are MNHEY and SMNVEV (reference sequence). The CDR3 DNA sequence: TGTGCCAGCAGTCTCGGGCGGGAGGGCAATCAGCCCCAGCATTTT. Translating it yields CASSLGREGNQPQHF.

The genes are TRBV5-1 and TRBJ2-5, with 9 bases that match TRBD1. The CDR3 contains 14 residues. V was clipped by 3 bases and J by 4 bases; unmatched bases: 4. The germline V gene has CDR1 SGHRS and CDR2 YFSETQ. Written as DNA, the CDR3 is TGCGCCAGCAGCTCCGGGACAGGGAGAGAGACCCAGTACTTC. Translated: CASSSGTGRETQYF.

This rearrangement joins TRBV5-1 to TRBJ1-1; weak D call: TRBD1 (5 bases). Germline CDR1 is SGHRS and CDR2 is YFSETQ. Trimming left V 1 base short and J 11 bases short, with 21 bases between. The CDR3 is made up of 15 amino acids. The CDR3 DNA follows: TGCGCCAGCAGCTTGACGGGGGGGACCGGGGACGGTGCTTTCTTT. Encoded protein: CASSLTGGTGDGAFF.